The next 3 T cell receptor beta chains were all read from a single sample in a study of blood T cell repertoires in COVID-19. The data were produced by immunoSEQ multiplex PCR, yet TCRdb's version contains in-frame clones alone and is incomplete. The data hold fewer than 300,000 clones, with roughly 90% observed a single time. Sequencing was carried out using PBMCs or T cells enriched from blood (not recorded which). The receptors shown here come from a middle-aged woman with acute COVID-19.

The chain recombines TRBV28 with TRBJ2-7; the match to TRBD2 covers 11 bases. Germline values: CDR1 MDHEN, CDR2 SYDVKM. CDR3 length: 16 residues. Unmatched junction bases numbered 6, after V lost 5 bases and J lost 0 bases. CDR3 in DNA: TGTGCCAGCAGTAGCCCCACTAGCGGGAGCTCCTACGAGCAGTACTTC. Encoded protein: CASSSPTSGSSYEQYF.

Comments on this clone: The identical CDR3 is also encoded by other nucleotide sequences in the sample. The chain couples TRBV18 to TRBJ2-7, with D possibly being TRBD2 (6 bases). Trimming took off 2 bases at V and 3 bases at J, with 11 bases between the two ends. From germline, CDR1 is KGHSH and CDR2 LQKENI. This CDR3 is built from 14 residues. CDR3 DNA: TGTGCCAGCTCACCAGGGGCGGGAAGCTACGAGCAGTACTTC. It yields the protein CASSPGAGSYEQYF.

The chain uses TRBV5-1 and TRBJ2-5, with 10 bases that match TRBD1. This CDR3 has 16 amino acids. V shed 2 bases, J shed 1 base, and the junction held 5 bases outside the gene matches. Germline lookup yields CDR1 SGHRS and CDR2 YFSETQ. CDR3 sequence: CASSFTGQGIQETQYF. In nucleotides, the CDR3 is TGCGCCAGCAGCTTCACGGGACAGGGGATCCAAGAGACCCAGTACTTC. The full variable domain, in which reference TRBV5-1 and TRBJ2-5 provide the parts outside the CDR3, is KAGVTQTPRYLIKTRGQQVTLSCSPISGHRSVSWYQQTPGQGLQFLFEYFSETQRNKGNFPGRFSGRQFSNSRSEMNVSTLELGDSALYLCASSFTGQGIQETQYFGPGTRLLVL.